Described below is a single TCR beta chain sequence and its context. Original processing methods: Amplifying reference gene primers gave estimates of nucleated cell counts. Sequencing used immunoSEQ multiplex PCR; TCRdb keeps in-frame clones, though not all of them. V, J and clone size are those of that table, while D and trimming were read from the DNA. Of some 300,000 clones in the sample, 75% to 90% were seen once. Trimming removed 2 bases at V and 0 bases at J, with 3 bases between. This CDR3 has 13 amino acids. In germline, CDR1 is SGHVS, CDR2 FQNEAQ. The entry originates in a study of blood T cell repertoires in COVID-19.

The V and J genes are TRBV7-8 and TRBJ2-3; D remains unclear. Sequencing was done on a sample of PBMCs or T cells enriched from blood (not recorded which). This clonotype was sampled from a woman aged 40 to 50 who had recovered from COVID-19. The CDR3 here is CASSLPSTDTQYF. In nucleotides, the CDR3 is TGTGCCAGCAGCTTACCTAGCACAGATACGCAGTATTTT.